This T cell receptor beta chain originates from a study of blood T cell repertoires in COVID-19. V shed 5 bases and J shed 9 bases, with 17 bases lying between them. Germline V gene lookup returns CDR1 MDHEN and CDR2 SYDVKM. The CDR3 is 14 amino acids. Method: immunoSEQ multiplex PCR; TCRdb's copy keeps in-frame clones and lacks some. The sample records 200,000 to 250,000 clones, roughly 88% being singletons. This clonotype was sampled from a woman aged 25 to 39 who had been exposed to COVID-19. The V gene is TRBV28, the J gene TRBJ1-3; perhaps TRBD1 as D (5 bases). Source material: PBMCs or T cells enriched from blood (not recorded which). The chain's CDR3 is CASSLWDFVGTIYF. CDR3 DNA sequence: TGTGCCAGCAGTCTCTGGGACTTTGTCGGCACCATATATTTT.